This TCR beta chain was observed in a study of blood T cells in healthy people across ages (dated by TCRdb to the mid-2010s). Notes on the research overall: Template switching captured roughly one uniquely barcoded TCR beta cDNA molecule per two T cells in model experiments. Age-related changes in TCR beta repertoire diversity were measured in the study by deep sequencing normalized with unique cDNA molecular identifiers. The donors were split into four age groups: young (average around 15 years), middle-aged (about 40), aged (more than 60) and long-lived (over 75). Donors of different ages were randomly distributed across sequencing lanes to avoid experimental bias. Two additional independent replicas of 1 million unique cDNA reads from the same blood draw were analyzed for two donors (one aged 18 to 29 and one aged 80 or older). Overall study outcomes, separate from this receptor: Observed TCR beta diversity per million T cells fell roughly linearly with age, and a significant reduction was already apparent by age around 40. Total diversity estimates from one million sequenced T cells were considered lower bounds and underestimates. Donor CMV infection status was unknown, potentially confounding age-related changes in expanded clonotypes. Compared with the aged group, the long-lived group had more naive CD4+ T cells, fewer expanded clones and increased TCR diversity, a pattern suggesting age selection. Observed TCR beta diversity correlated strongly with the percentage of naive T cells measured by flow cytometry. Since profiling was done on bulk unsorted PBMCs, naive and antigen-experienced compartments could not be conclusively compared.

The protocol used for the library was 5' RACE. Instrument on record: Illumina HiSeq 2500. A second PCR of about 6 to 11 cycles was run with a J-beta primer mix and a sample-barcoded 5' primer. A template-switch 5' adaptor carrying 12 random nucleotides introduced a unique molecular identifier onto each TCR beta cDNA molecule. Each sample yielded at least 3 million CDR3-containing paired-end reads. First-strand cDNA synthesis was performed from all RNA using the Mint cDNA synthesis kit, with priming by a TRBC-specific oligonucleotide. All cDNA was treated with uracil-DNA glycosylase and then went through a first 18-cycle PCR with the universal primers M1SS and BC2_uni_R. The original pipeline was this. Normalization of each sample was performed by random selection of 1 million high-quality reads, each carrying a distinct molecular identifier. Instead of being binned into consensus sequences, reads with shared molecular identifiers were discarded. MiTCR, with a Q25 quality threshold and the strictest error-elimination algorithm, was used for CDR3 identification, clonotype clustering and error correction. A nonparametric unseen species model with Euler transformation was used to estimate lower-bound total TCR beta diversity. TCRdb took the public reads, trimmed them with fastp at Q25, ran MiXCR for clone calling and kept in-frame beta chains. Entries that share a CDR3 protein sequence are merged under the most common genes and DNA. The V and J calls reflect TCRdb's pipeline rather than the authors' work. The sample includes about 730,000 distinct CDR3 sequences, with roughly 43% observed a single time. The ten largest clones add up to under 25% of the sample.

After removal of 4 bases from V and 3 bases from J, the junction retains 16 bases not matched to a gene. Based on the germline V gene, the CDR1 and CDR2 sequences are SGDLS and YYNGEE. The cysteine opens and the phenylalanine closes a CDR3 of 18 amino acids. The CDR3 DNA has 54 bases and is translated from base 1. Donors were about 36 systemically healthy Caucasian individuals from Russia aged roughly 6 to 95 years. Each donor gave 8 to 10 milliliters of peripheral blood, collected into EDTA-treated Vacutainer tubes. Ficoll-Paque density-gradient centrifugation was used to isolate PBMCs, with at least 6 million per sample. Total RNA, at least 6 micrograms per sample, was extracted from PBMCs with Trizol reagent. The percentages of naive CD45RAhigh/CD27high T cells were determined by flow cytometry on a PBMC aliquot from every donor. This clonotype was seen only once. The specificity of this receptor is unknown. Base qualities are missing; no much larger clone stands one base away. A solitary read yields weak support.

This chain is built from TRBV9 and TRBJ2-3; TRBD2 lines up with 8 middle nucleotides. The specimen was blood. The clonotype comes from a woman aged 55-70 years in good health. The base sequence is TGTGCCAGCAGCCCTACCGATGAGTTGCGGGGGGTGACAGATACGCAGTATTTT. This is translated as CASSPTDELRGVTDTQYF.